This entry is about one T cell receptor (beta chain). The sample is drawn from a study of identifying expanded T cells in peripheral blood. TCRdb keeps only in-frame clones here, not all; method: immunoSEQ multiplex PCR. The table records 90,000 or so clones, approximately 83% of them present only once. Healthy donors had no documented immune events, such as infections, while sampled. The CDR3 spans 15 residues. Germline CDR1 is MNHEY and CDR2 is SVGAGI. V was clipped by 0 bases and J by 1 base, with 10 bases between them. The sequenced sample consisted of blood. V and J are TRBV6-5 and TRBJ2-7; tentative D call: TRBD1 (6 bases). The origin of this receptor is a person aged 18 to 70 in good health. The CDR3 DNA reads as TGTGCCAGCAGTTACTCGATAGGGGGTTCCTACGAGCAGTACTTC. Protein sequence: CASSYSIGGSYEQYF.